The 26 T cell receptor beta chains reported below all come from one sample, sequenced in a study of tumor-infiltrating lymphocytes in primary liver carcinoma. Co-extraction of both nucleic acids (RNA and DNA) used about 19-33 mg of unsorted bulk tissue. TCR beta cDNA was prepared out of about 510 ng total RNA by means of a constant-region primer. Modified slightly, ARM-PCR produced TCR beta libraries over three nested multiplex PCR rounds. The first two PCR rounds used TRBV1-TRBV30 primers with a Cbeta primer, nine to ten cycles each. MiXCR, run by TCRdb on the multiplex PCR reads, gives a single entry per CDR3 protein. The table has 90,000 to 100,000 distinct CDR3 sequences, almost 70% seen once; the top ten hold over 9%. Sequences were obtained from liver tumor tissue from sampling region 5. The sample's subset: tumor region T5, tumor centre. The receptors stem from a woman in her fifties or sixties with primary liver carcinoma and hepatitis B virus infection.

This clonotype was counted a few times. The gene calls are TRBV6-4 and TRBJ2-1; possibly TRBD1 or TRBD2 for D (5 bases each). Trimming took off 0 bases at V and 0 bases at J, with 6 bases between the two ends. Germline V CDR1 and CDR2: MRHNA, SNTAGT. This CDR3 spans 15 amino acids. The CDR3 coding sequence is TGTGCCAGCAGTGACTCGGGGGACTCCTACAATGAGCAGTTCTTC. Amino acid sequence: CASSDSGDSYNEQFF.

This clonotype appeared a few times. The germline gene is not matched at one end of the junction; a read error may be the cause. The chain joins TRBV11-3 to TRBJ1-1; the match to TRBD1 covers 9 bases. This CDR3 comprises 15 residues. Per germline, CDR1 SGHNT and CDR2 YENEEA. CDR3 in DNA: TGTGCCAGCGGCTTAGGTAGGACAGGGGTTCCTGAAGCCTTCTTT. Residues: CASGLGRTGVPEAFF.

This clonotype was counted many times. The CDR3 bases are TGTGCCAGCAGCCGACTAGCGGGACCCTACGAGCAGTACTTC. It yields the protein CASSRLAGPYEQYF. This chain connects TRBV28 to TRBJ2-7; 11 positions match TRBD2. Trimming removed 6 bases from V and 2 bases from J; junction bases left unmatched: 3. Germline assignment: CDR1 MDHEN and CDR2 SYDVKM. The CDR3 length is 14 residues.

About this clonotype: A much larger clonotype is one base distant, so this may be a read error. V gene TRBV5-1 combines with J gene TRBJ2-5; D is perhaps TRBD1 (6 bases). Trimming left V 0 bases short and J 2 bases short, with 14 bases between. The CDR3 spans 16 residues. The germline V gene has CDR1 SGHRS and CDR2 YFSETQ. CDR3 protein: CASSLVHGTQQETQYF. DNA of the CDR3: TGCGCCAGCAGCTTGGTCCACGGGACACAACAAGAGACCCAGTACTTC.

On this clonotype: A much larger clone differs by one base, so this may be a read error. The chain carries TRBV28 and TRBJ2-1; unclear D gene. This CDR3 region has 11 residues. Germline V gene sequence: CDR1 MDHEN, CDR2 SYDVKM. The CDR3 here is CASSSRRERFF. The CDR3 DNA is TGTGCCAGCAGCTCTAGGCGTGAGCGGTTCTTC.

As for this clonotype: A much more abundant neighbour one base away suggests this may be a read error. The rearrangement links TRBV7-8 to TRBJ2-6; unclear D gene. Germline V gives CDR1 SGHVS, CDR2 FQNEAQ. V dropped 2 bases and J dropped 2 bases, with 7 bases sitting between them. CDR3 length: 15 residues. CDR3 DNA sequence: TGTGCCAGCAGCTTAATGGGGACTGGGGCCAACGTCCTGACTTTC. This gives the protein CASSLMGTGANVLTF.

As regards this clonotype: The germline gene is not matched at one end of the junction; a read error may be the cause. The rearrangement joins TRBV5-4 to TRBJ2-5, with TRBD2 matching 10 bases. Germline V CDR1 and CDR2: SGHNT, YYREEE (reference sequence). This CDR3 is 16 amino acids long. The CDR3 sequence: CASSSPGLAKQETRYF. The CDR3 nucleotides are TGTGCCAGCAGCTCTCCGGGACTAGCGAAACAAGAGACCCGGTATTTC.

The chain links TRBV20-1 to TRBJ1-1; 8 bases line up with TRBD1. V shed 0 bases, J shed 6 bases, and the junction held 6 bases outside the gene matches. Per germline, CDR1 DFQATT and CDR2 SNEGSKA (reference sequence). There are 14 residues in the CDR3. Written as DNA, the CDR3 is TGCAGTGCTAGAGAAGGGACAGGCACCCCTGAAGCTTTCTTT. It encodes CSAREGTGTPEAFF.

In its sample, this clonotype was seen once. One end of the junction does not line up with germline, which may come from a read error. V and J are TRBV11-3 and TRBJ2-1; 15 bases agree with TRBD2. CDR1 SGHNT and CDR2 YENEEA come from the germline V gene. The CDR3 extends over 19 amino acids. The CDR3 sequence: CTNSAGQGGLAGGFNEQFF. DNA for the CDR3: TGCACCAACAGCGCCGGACAGGGGGGACTAGCGGGAGGATTCAATGAGCAGTTCTTC.

Of note for this clonotype: The junction departs from the called germline gene at one end, perhaps through a read error. The chain combines TRBV12-3 or TRBV12-4 with TRBJ1-6, with TRBD1 matching 7 bases. The CDR3 loop spans 14 amino acids. The CDR3 DNA sequence: TGTGACAGCAGTCTGACAGGGTGTGGTTCACCCCTCCACTTT. Translating gives CDSSLTGCGSPLHF.

This clonotype was counted many times. The rearrangement joins TRBV5-4 to TRBJ2-3, with D unclear. V gave up 0 bases and J gave up 4 bases, with 3 bases separating them. This CDR3 is built from 12 residues. Germline V gives CDR1 SGHNT, CDR2 YYREEE (reference sequence). The CDR3 DNA follows: TGTGCCAGCAGCTTGGTCCCAGATACGCAGTATTTT. Translation gives CASSLVPDTQYF.

A note on this clonotype: Just one base apart from a much larger clone, this may be a read error. The chain combines TRBV5-6 with TRBJ1-2; D ambiguous. Germline CDR1 and CDR2: SGHDT and YYEEEE. Trimming shortened V by 3 bases and J by 4 bases, and 7 bases separated the two germline ends. CDR3 length equals 12 residues. CDR3 in amino acids: CASSCIAYGYTF. DNA of the CDR3: TGTGCCAGCAGCTGTATTGCCTATGGCTACACCTTC.

This clonotype came up a few times. The chain combines TRBV28 with TRBJ2-2; TRBD2 aligns across 10 bases. V shed 6 bases and J 1 base; nucleotides not matched to a gene: 8. Germline values: CDR1 MDHEN, CDR2 SYDVKM. The CDR3 length is 17 residues. CDR3 region: CASRLPASGGNTGELFF. The CDR3, as DNA: TGTGCCAGCAGACTCCCGGCTAGCGGGGGGAACACCGGGGAGCTGTTTTTT.

Concerning this clonotype: The junction does not match germline at one end; this may be a read error. The chain is built from TRBV16 and TRBJ1-2; 8 bases agree with TRBD1. This CDR3 spans 14 amino acids. Germline CDR1 reads KGHSY; CDR2 reads FQNENV. CDR3 bases: TGTACCAGCAGCCAATCCTCAGGGGGCCGTGGCTACACCTTC. Residues: CTSSQSSGGRGYTF.

The chain employs TRBV6-5 and TRBJ2-1; D gene unclear. This CDR3 spans 15 amino acids. Trimming shortened V by 0 bases and J by 14 bases, and 20 bases separated the two germline ends. Germline V gene sequence: CDR1 MNHEY, CDR2 SVGAGI. The CDR3 spells CASSYSPSTYNDKFF. The CDR3 coding sequence is TGTGCCAGCAGTTACTCGCCCTCTACCTACAATGACAAGTTCTTC.

As concerns this clonotype: An end of the junction differs from the germline gene, which may be a read error. The chain recombines TRBV6-1 with TRBJ1-5, with D unresolved. Looked up from germline, CDR1 is MNHNS and CDR2 is SASEGT. This CDR3 spans 13 amino acids. The CDR3 loop reads CASSETGAHPQHF. CDR3 coding DNA: TGTGCTAGCAGTGAAACGGGCGCTCATCCCCAGCATTTT.

Sample share makes this clonotype medium-sized. The chain combines TRBV11-2 with TRBJ1-1, with 8 bases that match TRBD1. V shed 2 bases and J 6 bases; nucleotides not matched to a gene: 11. The CDR3 is 16 amino acids. Germline loops: CDR1 SGHAT, CDR2 FQNNGV. The CDR3 DNA follows: TGTGCCAGCAGCTTAAGTAAGCAGGGACAGGTCTCTGAAGCTTTCTTT. Its translation is CASSLSKQGQVSEAFF. The full variable domain, rest sourced from reference TRBV11-2 and TRBJ1-1, is EAGVAQSPRYKIIEKRQSVAFWCNPISGHATLYWYQQILGQGPKLLIQFQNNGVVDDSQLPKDRFSAERLKGVDSTLKIQPAKLEDSAVYLCASSLSKQGQVSEAFFGQGTRLTVV.

The chain is built from TRBV11-2 and TRBJ2-2; D uncertain. Germline V lookup: CDR1 SGHAT, CDR2 FQNNGV. Trimming removed 8 bases from V and 5 bases from J, with 18 bases in between. This CDR3 comprises 15 residues. The CDR3 DNA reads TGTGCCAGCCGCCCTCGGCAAGCACCGACCGGGGAGCTGTTTTTT. Amino acid sequence: CASRPRQAPTGELFF.

Details on this clonotype: A read error may be the cause here, since a much bigger clone is one base away. This rearrangement joins TRBV5-1 to TRBJ2-3; unclear D gene. CDR3 size: 15 residues. With 0 bases removed from V and 9 bases from J, the gap between germline ends came to 17 bases. The germline V gene has CDR1 SGHRS and CDR2 YFSETQ. The CDR3 here is CASSLERLVMGTQYF. In nucleotides, the CDR3 is TGCGCCAGCAGCTTGGAGCGCCTAGTTATGGGCACGCAGTATTTT. Supplemented by reference TRBV5-1 and TRBJ2-3, the full variable domain reads KAGVTQTPRYLIKTRGQQVTLSCSPISGHRSVSWYQQTPGQGLQFLFEYFSETQRNKGNFPGRFSGRQFSNSRSEMNVSTLELGDSALYLCASSLERLVMGTQYFGPGTRLTVL.

A note on this clonotype: A read error may account for a junction end that differs from germline. This chain joins TRBV6-1 and TRBJ2-2; the D call may be TRBD1 or TRBD2 (6 bases each). The CDR3 extends over 14 amino acids. CDR1 and CDR2 from the germline V gene are MNHNS and SASEGT. The CDR3 DNA follows: TGTGCCAGCAGGCGGGACATGAACACCCGGGAGCTGTTTTTT. It encodes CASRRDMNTRELFF.

With respect to this clonotype: Since no conserved phenylalanine or tryptophan closes the CDR3, a read error is the likely cause. The chain employs TRBV7-8 and TRBJ2-1, with TRBD2 as a possible D gene (6 bases). CDR1 is SGHVS, CDR2 FQNEAQ, per germline. The CDR3 covers 16 residues. This CDR3 reads CAGSPGRLSFYNEQFL. The CDR3 DNA reads as TGTGCCGGCAGCCCCGGGAGACTATCCTTTTATAATGAGCAGTTCCTC.

Worth noting for this clonotype: At one boundary the junction diverges from the germline segment, which might be a read error. The chain links TRBV5-6 to TRBJ1-2; 9 bases fit TRBD1. The germline gives CDR1 SGHDT, CDR2 YYEEEE. The CDR3 is 14 amino acids. The CDR3 sequence: CAISWDRVNYGYTF. CDR3 in DNA: TGTGCCATCAGCTGGGACAGGGTCAACTATGGCTACACCTTC.

For this clonotype: This may stem from a read error, because a much larger clone lies one nucleotide away. The CDR3 end shows no conserved phenylalanine or tryptophan, and so a read error is likely. The chain uses TRBV29-1 and TRBJ2-5; 7 positions match TRBD2. CDR1 and CDR2 (germline): SQVTM, ANQGSEA. The CDR3 is 12 residues long. V lost 7 bases and J lost 9; bases outside the gene matches: 11. CDR3 nucleotide sequence: TGCAGCGCCAGGACTAGTCGGGGGGCCCAGTACTGC. The encoded protein is CSARTSRGAQYC.

The chain employs TRBV6-2 or TRBV6-3 and TRBJ2-7, with 7 bases that match TRBD2. This CDR3 is built from 15 residues. CDR1 is MNHEY, CDR2 SVGEGT, per germline. The trim removed 7 bases at V and 4 bases at J, leaving 13 bases unmatched. DNA for the CDR3: TGTGCCAGCATCAAGACTAGCTGGAGGTCGTACGAGCAGTACTTC. This codes for CASIKTSWRSYEQYF.

V and J are TRBV12-3 or TRBV12-4 and TRBJ2-4; D is unresolved. Trimming cost V 7 bases and J 1 base, with 11 bases left between them. This CDR3 comprises 14 residues. Here the CDR3 DNA reads TGTGCCAGCAAATGGGCGGTGGCCAAAAACATTCAGTACTTC. Translated: CASKWAVAKNIQYF.

With regard to this clonotype: Given a much more abundant clone one base away, this may be a read error. This chain joins TRBV5-1 and TRBJ2-2; D not resolved. Germline CDR1 reads SGHRS; CDR2 reads YFSETQ. V was cut by 3 bases and J by 5 bases, with 8 bases left in between. This CDR3 has 13 amino acids. The CDR3 DNA is TGCGCCAGCAGCTATTGGGGTACCGGGGAGCTGTTTTTT. Its translation is CASSYWGTGELFF.